These 32 T cell receptor beta chains originate from one sample sequenced in a study of CD8 T cells in ankylosing spondylitis. Whole-study results and caveats: A motif in TCR beta, a set of eight highly homologous variants, appeared characteristic of ankylosing spondylitis blood.

A single record per CDR3 protein comes from TCRdb applying MiXCR to the 5' RACE reads. The sample lists fewer than 750,000 distinct CDR3 sequences; under 20% were seen once. The antigens of these receptors remain unknown. Specimen: blood, either unsorted or a sorted T cell fraction (not recorded which). Receptor source: a male donor with ankylosing spondylitis.

The chain uses TRBV20-1 and TRBJ1-2; D unresolved. The CDR3 has 14 amino acids. With 2 bases removed from V and 4 bases from J, the gap between germline ends came to 14 bases. Germline V gives CDR1 DFQATT, CDR2 SNEGSKA (reference sequence). CDR3 residues: CSARLLGQSYGYTF. Here the CDR3 DNA reads TGCAGTGCTAGACTCCTCGGGCAGAGCTATGGCTACACCTTC.

CDR3 DNA: TGTGCCAGCAGTTCTATCAGGGGATCTAATTCACCCCTCCACTTT. Residues: CASSSIRGSNSPLHF. V and J are TRBV6-5 and TRBJ1-6; possibly TRBD1 for D (6 bases). Germline V gene sequence: CDR1 MNHEY, CDR2 SVGAGI. The V end was cut by 4 bases, the J end by 6 bases, with 13 bases between. There are 15 residues in the CDR3.

This clonotype has at least ten counts. This chain uses TRBV15 with TRBJ2-4; no clear D. This CDR3 is 17 amino acids long. V lost 0 bases to trimming and J lost 1 base, with 13 bases between them. The germline V gene has CDR1 LNHNV and CDR2 YYDKDF (reference sequence). CDR3 sequence reads: CATSRDKGKSAKNIQYF. CDR3 nucleotides: TGTGCCACCAGCAGAGACAAGGGCAAATCGGCCAAAAACATTCAGTACTTC. Together with reference TRBV15 and TRBJ2-4, the CDR3 gives the full variable domain: DAMVIQNPRYQVTQFGKPVTLSCSQTLNHNVMYWYQQKSSQAPKLLFHYYDKDFNNEADTPDNFQSRRPNTSFCFLDIRSPGLGDTAMYLCATSRDKGKSAKNIQYFGAGTRLSVL.

This chain joins TRBV10-3 and TRBJ1-1, with D tentatively TRBD1 (5 bases). CDR3 size: 14 residues. Trimming left V 2 bases short and J 2 bases short, with 9 bases between. CDR1 and CDR2 (germline): ENHRY, SYGVKD. The DNA of the CDR3 is TGTGCCATCAGTGAGAGACAGTACAACACTGAAGCTTTCTTT. It translates to CAISERQYNTEAFF.

This rearrangement joins TRBV4-1 to TRBJ2-7, with D possibly being TRBD2 (5 bases). The CDR3 is 15 residues long. Germline loops: CDR1 MGHRA, CDR2 YSYEKL. Trimming shortened V by 6 bases and J by 5 bases, and 20 bases separated the two germline ends. The CDR3 loop is CASRTGWGLNDEQYF. DNA for the CDR3: TGCGCCAGCAGAACGGGGTGGGGTCTTAACGACGAGCAGTACTTC.

The chain is built from TRBV5-1 and TRBJ1-2; possible D gene TRBD1, 5 bases. Germline V gives CDR1 SGHRS, CDR2 YFSETQ. The CDR3 is 13 amino acids. V was cut by 3 bases and J by 8 bases, with 14 bases left in between. CDR3 loop: CASSSGTYGGYTF. As DNA, the CDR3 is TGCGCCAGCAGCTCGGGGACCTATGGGGGCTACACCTTC.

This clonotype was counted many times. The J gene is TRBJ1-3, the V gene TRBV10-2; tentative D call: TRBD1 (5 bases). The CDR3 contains 16 residues. Germline CDR1 and CDR2: WSHSY and SAAADI. V was pared by 3 bases and J by 0 bases, with 12 bases between. CDR3 nucleotides: TGCGCCAGCAGTGATTTGGGACCAAGCTCTGGAAACACCATATATTTT. Amino acid sequence: CASSDLGPSSGNTIYF.

The chain combines TRBV6-5 with TRBJ1-2; D is ambiguous. Germline assignment: CDR1 MNHEY and CDR2 SVGAGI. V was cut by 10 bases and J by 6 bases, with 15 bases left in between. The CDR3 is 12 residues long. The CDR3: CATVSKRNGYTF. The CDR3 nucleotides are TGTGCCACCGTCTCGAAGCGGAATGGCTACACCTTC.

This clonotype was counted a single time. The chain carries TRBV25-1 and TRBJ2-5, with D possibly TRBD2 on 5 matching bases. The CDR3 is 14 residues long. V dropped 4 bases and J dropped 5 bases, with 14 bases sitting between them. CDR1 and CDR2 (germline): MGHDK, SYGVNS. The CDR3 loop is CASSVRGGFETQYF. CDR3 coding DNA: TGTGCCAGCAGTGTCCGGGGTGGGTTCGAGACCCAGTACTTC.

This clonotype came up a few times. The rearrangement links TRBV29-1 to TRBJ2-3, with TRBD2 identical over 8 bases. The CDR3 extends over 17 amino acids. Per the germline V gene, CDR1 is SQVTM and CDR2 is ANQGSEA. J gave up 0 bases and V 7 bases, and 15 bases lay outside the gene matches. CDR3 bases: TGCAGCGCCGGATGGCTTAGCGGGACTATAAGCACAGATACGCAGTATTTT. It encodes CSAGWLSGTISTDTQYF.

The CDR3, as DNA: TGTGCCAGCAGCTTAGGGGGACAGGGAGGGCTCTATAGCAATCAGCCCCAGCATTTT. It specifies CASSLGGQGGLYSNQPQHF. The rearrangement joins TRBV7-8 to TRBJ1-5; 9 positions match TRBD1. The CDR3 covers 19 residues. V gave up 1 base and J gave up 0 bases; unmatched junction bases: 10. The germline V gene encodes CDR1 SGHVS and CDR2 FQNEAQ.

This clonotype has only one observation. The rearrangement links TRBV2 to TRBJ2-5; D gene ambiguous. Germline-derived CDR1 and CDR2 are SNHLY and FYNNEI. The CDR3 length is 15 residues. The V gene lost 3 bases and the J gene lost 5 bases, with 16 bases spanning the gap. CDR3 sequence reads: CASSDLGPGRETQYF. CDR3 in DNA: TGTGCCAGCAGTGATTTGGGCCCCGGTCGGGAGACCCAGTACTTC.

The V and J genes are TRBV12-3 or TRBV12-4 and TRBJ2-3; D not resolved. The CDR3 spans 16 residues. V was cut by 3 bases and J by 6 bases, with 19 bases left in between. In DNA, the CDR3 is TGTGCCAGCAGTTTTTTTGCAGGTTCATCACCCGATACGCAGTATTTT. It specifies CASSFFAGSSPDTQYF.

This clonotype was counted between two and nine times. The chain is built from TRBV6-5 and TRBJ2-5; D gene ambiguous. The CDR3 contains 14 residues. Germline V gene data show CDR1 as MNHEY and CDR2 as SVGAGI. Trimming removed 4 bases from V and 5 bases from J, with 14 bases in between. The CDR3 here is CASSSTIIGETQYF. DNA of the CDR3: TGTGCCAGCAGTTCTACCATAATCGGGGAGACCCAGTACTTC.

In its sample, this clonotype was seen a few times. This sequence joins TRBV6-5 and TRBJ2-2, with D perhaps matching TRBD1 or TRBD2 (5 bases each). This CDR3 is 16 amino acids long. The V end was cut by 0 bases, the J end by 4 bases, with 12 bases between. CDR1 and CDR2 from the germline V gene are MNHEY and SVGAGI. CDR3 residues: CASSYSMRGSTGELFF. CDR3 coding DNA: TGTGCCAGCAGTTACTCGATGAGGGGAAGCACCGGGGAGCTGTTTTTT.

This clonotype was seen only a few times. The chain combines TRBV6-2 or TRBV6-3 with TRBJ2-2, with 10 nucleotides matching TRBD2. Looked up from germline, CDR1 is MNHEY and CDR2 is SVGEGT. This CDR3 contains 16 residues. V trimming: 5 bases; J trimming: 3 bases; junction bases outside the gene matches: 6. The DNA of the CDR3 is TGTGCCAGCAGTCGAAGGACTAGCGGTGACACCGGGGAGCTGTTTTTT. The encoded protein is CASSRRTSGDTGELFF.

The rearrangement uses TRBV30 and TRBJ1-1; the match to TRBD1 covers 8 bases. Germline CDR1 is GTSNPN and CDR2 is SVGIG (reference sequence). The CDR3 is 14 amino acids. Trimming cost V 1 base and J 4 bases; bases outside gene matches: 5. In DNA, the CDR3 is TGTGCCTGGAGTGCCAACAGGGGGGGCACTGAAGCTTTCTTT. Amino acid sequence: CAWSANRGGTEAFF.

The rearrangement links TRBV19 to TRBJ1-2, with D tentatively TRBD1 (5 bases). This CDR3 comprises 15 residues. Germline V gene sequence: CDR1 LNHDA, CDR2 SQIVND (reference sequence). V lost 7 bases and J lost 6, with 21 bases in between. The CDR3 protein is CASTDGLGPQDGYTF. CDR3 bases: TGTGCCAGTACCGATGGGTTGGGGCCCCAGGATGGCTACACCTTC.

This rearrangement joins TRBV29-1 to TRBJ2-5; D remains unclear. CDR1 and CDR2 (germline): SQVTM, ANQGSEA. CDR3 length: 13 amino acids. V dropped 3 bases and J dropped 4 bases, with 12 bases sitting between them. CDR3 nucleotide sequence: TGCAGCGTTGAGCGCCAGATTGGAGAGACCCAGTACTTC. Its translation is CSVERQIGETQYF.

This clonotype was recorded a few times. The chain has TRBV5-1 and TRBJ2-6; 10 nucleotides agree with TRBD1. This CDR3 is built from 19 residues. CDR1 SGHRS and CDR2 YFSETQ come from the germline V gene. With 3 bases clipped from V and 3 bases from J, the junction kept 12 bases outside the gene matches. The CDR3 nucleotides are TGCGCCAGCAGCTGGGGCACTGGACAGGGGGGAGATGGGGCCAACGTCCTGACTTTC. Residues: CASSWGTGQGGDGANVLTF. The full variable domain, rest sourced from reference TRBV5-1 and TRBJ2-6, is KAGVTQTPRYLIKTRGQQVTLSCSPISGHRSVSWYQQTPGQGLQFLFEYFSETQRNKGNFPGRFSGRQFSNSRSEMNVSTLELGDSALYLCASSWGTGQGGDGANVLTFGAGSRLTVL.

This clonotype came up many times. The chain joins TRBV7-6 to TRBJ2-1, with 9 bases matching TRBD2. The CDR3 runs 16 residues. CDR1 and CDR2 (germline): SGHVS, FNYEAQ. With V trimmed by 5 bases and J by 2 bases, 7 bases remained unmatched. CDR3 nucleotides: TGTGCCAGCAGCACCGATAGCGGGAGTGCCTACAATGAGCAGTTCTTC. It codes for CASSTDSGSAYNEQFF.

This clonotype was seen more than once but under ten times. The rearrangement joins TRBV24-1 to TRBJ2-2, with D hard to call. The CDR3 contains 14 residues. V was trimmed by 5 bases and J by 4 bases, leaving 10 bases between them. The V gene's germline CDR1 is KGHDR and CDR2 SFDVKD. This CDR3 reads CATSAGAATGELFF. Written as DNA, the CDR3 is TGTGCCACCAGTGCCGGTGCTGCCACCGGGGAGCTGTTTTTT.

The V and J genes are TRBV4-1 and TRBJ1-6, with D hard to call. Germline values: CDR1 MGHRA, CDR2 YSYEKL. This CDR3 comprises 16 residues. Trimming removed 1 base from V and 0 bases from J, with 7 bases in between. The CDR3 nucleotides read TGCGCCAGCAGCCAAGCCCCGAGCTCCTATAATTCACCCCTCCACTTT. Protein: CASSQAPSSYNSPLHF.

CDR3 sequence reads: CAWEQGGNTEAFF. The CDR3 coding sequence is TGTGCCTGGGAACAGGGGGGGAACACTGAAGCTTTCTTT. V usage is TRBV30 and J usage is TRBJ1-1, with 8 bases that match TRBD1. The CDR3 is 13 amino acids. Per the germline V gene, CDR1 is GTSNPN and CDR2 is SVGIG (reference sequence). The V gene end was trimmed by 5 bases and the J gene end by 1 base; junction bases not matched to a gene: 3.

The V call is TRBV11-3, the J call TRBJ2-7, with a weak D call TRBD2 (6 bases). The CDR3 length is 15 residues. V lost 5 bases, J lost 3 bases, and 17 bases lay in between. Germline V gene sequence: CDR1 SGHNT, CDR2 YENEEA. CDR3 amino acids: CASSPLGGSDYEQYF. The DNA for the CDR3 is TGTGCCAGCAGCCCCCTCGGGGGTTCCGACTACGAGCAGTACTTC.

The chain couples TRBV7-8 to TRBJ2-1, with 11 bases aligning to TRBD2. Germline trimming cut 3 bases from V and 3 bases from J; bases unmatched to any gene: 10. Looked up from germline, CDR1 is SGHVS and CDR2 is FQNEAQ. The CDR3 spans 18 residues. CDR3 amino acids: CASSFRTSGGFSYNEQFF. DNA of the CDR3: TGTGCCAGCAGCTTCCGAACTAGCGGGGGTTTCAGCTACAATGAGCAGTTCTTC.

This clonotype came up a few times. The chain links TRBV20-1 to TRBJ1-3, with D hard to call. The CDR3 has 13 residues. V gave up 3 bases and J gave up 6 bases, with 12 bases separating them. Germline-derived CDR1 and CDR2 are DFQATT and SNEGSKA (reference sequence). CDR3 in DNA: TGCAGTGCTAGCCGAAAAGGGCTAAACACCATATATTTT. Its protein product is CSASRKGLNTIYF.

In its sample, this clonotype was seen a few times. The rearrangement uses TRBV5-4 and TRBJ2-3, with 11 bases fitting TRBD2. From germline, CDR1 is SGHNT and CDR2 YYREEE (reference sequence). The V segment lost 3 bases and the J segment 14 bases; nucleotides outside the gene matches: 11. CDR3 size: 14 residues. CDR3 DNA sequence: TGTGCCAGCAGCTCCGGGACTAGCGGCTCCTGGGCGTATTTT. It translates to CASSSGTSGSWAYF.

This clonotype was detected a few times. The CDR3 spells CASSWDPNQPQHF. The DNA of the CDR3 is TGTGCCAGCAGCTGGGATCCCAATCAGCCCCAGCATTTT. The chain is built from TRBV7-8 and TRBJ1-5; D uncertain. Germline CDR1 reads SGHVS; CDR2 reads FQNEAQ. Trimming stripped 4 bases from V and 3 bases from J, with 7 bases between. CDR3 length equals 13 residues.

This rearrangement joins TRBV2 to TRBJ1-5; tentatively, D is TRBD1 (6 bases). Trimming left V 1 base short and J 0 bases short, with 7 bases between. CDR1 SNHLY and CDR2 FYNNEI come from the germline V gene. CDR3 length equals 15 residues. The CDR3 reads CASSEGTDSNQPQHF. The CDR3 region has the DNA TGTGCCAGCAGTGAAGGGACAGATAGCAATCAGCCCCAGCATTTT.

This clonotype was seen a handful of times. V is TRBV20-1 and J is TRBJ1-1; D call uncertain. The CDR3 covers 13 residues. V shed 8 bases and J shed 8 bases, with 21 bases lying between them. The germline CDR1 and CDR2 sequences are DFQATT and SNEGSKA (reference sequence). The CDR3 DNA reads TGCAGTCCCAGCGGGGATACGCGGAGCGAAGCTTTCTTT. This translates into CSPSGDTRSEAFF.

This clonotype was counted many times. CDR3 protein: CASSVGEGSTYEQYF. In nucleotides, the CDR3 is TGTGCCAGCAGCGTAGGTGAAGGGAGCACCTACGAGCAGTACTTC. The chain couples TRBV9 to TRBJ2-7; D is perhaps TRBD2 (5 bases). V was cut by 0 bases and J by 2 bases, with 12 bases left in between. This CDR3 comprises 15 residues. Germline V gives CDR1 SGDLS, CDR2 YYNGEE.